The text below deals with one TCR beta chain. The junction and the germline gene differ at one end; a read error may be behind it. Other DNA sequences in the sample encode the same CDR3. This specimen belongs to a study of graft-versus-host responses after intestinal transplantation. Study overall: Transplant recipients had multivisceral, liver-intestinal, or isolated intestinal grafts.

This table comes from immunoSEQ multiplex PCR, and its TCRdb copy is limited to in-frame clones, with some not included. This sample yields 75,000 to 100,000 clones, of which around nine tenths are seen a single time; roughly 15% belongs to the top ten. This CDR3 has 16 amino acids. The V gene's germline CDR1 is MNHEY and CDR2 SVGAGI. This clonotype was sampled from a human patient who received an intestinal transplant, so some T cells may come from the graft donor. The V and J genes are TRBV6-5 and TRBJ2-7; TRBD1 matches 8 bases. This sample comprised PBMCs, obtained about 450 days after intestinal transplant. This CDR3 is CASSYSPSDRVYEQYF. CDR3 DNA sequence: TGCGCCAGCAGTTACTCGCCCTCGGACAGGGTGTACGAGCAGTACTTC.